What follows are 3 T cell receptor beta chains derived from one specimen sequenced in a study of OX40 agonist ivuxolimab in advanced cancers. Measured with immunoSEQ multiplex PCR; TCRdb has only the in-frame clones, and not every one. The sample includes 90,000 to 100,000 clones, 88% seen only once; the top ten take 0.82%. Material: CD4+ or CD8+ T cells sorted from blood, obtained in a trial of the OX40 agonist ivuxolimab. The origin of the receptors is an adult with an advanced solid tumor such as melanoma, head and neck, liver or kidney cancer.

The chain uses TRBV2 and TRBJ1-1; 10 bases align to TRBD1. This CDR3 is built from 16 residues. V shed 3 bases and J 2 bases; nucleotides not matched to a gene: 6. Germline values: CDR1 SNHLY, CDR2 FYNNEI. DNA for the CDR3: TGTGCCAGCAGTGACCTTGGACAGGGGGTAAACACTGAAGCTTTCTTT. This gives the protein CASSDLGQGVNTEAFF.

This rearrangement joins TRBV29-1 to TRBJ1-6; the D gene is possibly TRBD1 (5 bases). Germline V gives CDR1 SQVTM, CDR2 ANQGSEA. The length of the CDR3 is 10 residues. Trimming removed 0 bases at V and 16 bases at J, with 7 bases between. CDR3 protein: CSVEEGGLHF. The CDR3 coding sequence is TGCAGCGTTGAAGAGGGGGGACTCCACTTT.

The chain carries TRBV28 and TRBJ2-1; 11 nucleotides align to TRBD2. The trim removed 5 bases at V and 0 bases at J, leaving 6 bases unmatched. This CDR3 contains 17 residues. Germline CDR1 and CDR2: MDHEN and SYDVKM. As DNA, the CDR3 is TGTGCCAGCAGTACCTTAGCGGGAGGGCCCTCCTACAATGAGCAGTTCTTC. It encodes CASSTLAGGPSYNEQFF.